The clone carrying this T cell receptor (beta chain) occurred a few times. Either two negative PCRs, clearance, or symptom resolution qualified Cohort 3 donors as recovered. Only in-frame clones appear in the TCRdb table, and some are missing; sequencing was by immunoSEQ multiplex PCR. The sample holds some 340,000 clones, about 90% seen once. With 3 bases clipped from V and 2 bases from J, the junction kept 13 bases outside the gene matches. The CDR3 has 19 residues. The germline gives CDR1 SGHTA, CDR2 FQGNSA. These data are taken from a study of blood T cell repertoires in COVID-19. Overall study context: Italy, Spain and the United States were the sources of the convalescent and acute COVID-19 samples.

The rearrangement joins TRBV7-2 to TRBJ2-3, with 11 positions matching TRBD2. The receptor was derived from a woman in her 30s who had recovered from COVID-19. The specimen sequenced was PBMCs or T cells enriched from blood (not recorded which). CDR3 sequence reads: CASSFRVRLAGGDTDTQYF. In nucleotides, the CDR3 is TGTGCCAGCAGCTTCCGGGTTCGTCTAGCGGGGGGTGACACAGATACGCAGTATTTT.